This T cell receptor (beta chain) is from a study of cytomegalovirus exposure and HLA in healthy donors. Study as a whole: Across some 400 genotyped donors, roughly 80% landed in the Caucasian-associated ancestry cluster. Study-level points and caveats: Follow-up analysis seemed to connect common viral pathogens with several of the most significant clusters identified. Sequencing likely caused a cluster of highly shared sequence variants. A later analysis revealed that TCR association rates differed between HLA loci, peaking at DRB1 and bottoming out at HLA-C.

The ends were cut back, 6 bases at V and 0 bases at J, with 13 bases in the middle. This CDR3 contains 15 residues. Germline loops: CDR1 SGHRS, CDR2 YFSETQ. 13 Jbeta primers and 60 Vbeta primers were used for the PCR. The data were produced by immunoSEQ multiplex PCR, yet TCRdb's version contains in-frame clones alone and is incomplete. The repertoire includes approximately 58,000 clones, around 83% of them detected once, and roughly 4% sits in the top ten. This clone is a singleton in its sample. The antigen remains unidentified. The specimen sequenced was PBMCs. The chain joins TRBV5-1 to TRBJ2-1; D call uncertain. The TCR sequence derives from a man younger than 40 in good health and CMV-seronegative. The CDR3 spells CASKEDSSSYNEQFF. In DNA form, the CDR3 reads TGCGCCAGCAAGGAAGACTCCTCCTCCTACAATGAGCAGTTCTTC.